These 27 T cell receptor beta chains were sequenced from one sample in a study of CD8 T cells in ankylosing spondylitis. From the 5' RACE reads, TCRdb called clonotypes with MiXCR, one entry per CDR3 protein. The data contain almost 250,000 distinct CDR3 sequences, roughly a third of them singletons. The sequenced material came from blood, either unsorted or a sorted T cell fraction (not recorded which). The receptors come from a male donor with ankylosing spondylitis or in good health (not recorded which).

A word on this clonotype: A read error may produce the germline difference seen at one junction end. V usage is TRBV20-1 and J usage is TRBJ2-5; 11 positions match TRBD2. This CDR3 contains 17 residues. Germline values: CDR1 DFQATT, CDR2 SNEGSKA (reference sequence). The CDR3 DNA is TGCTGTGCTCCGCGGCTAGCGGGGGGACCGTACCAAGAGACCCAGTACTTC. This translates into CCAPRLAGGPYQETQYF.

CDR3 sequence: CASSLGDRANSNQPQHF. The DNA of the CDR3 is TGTGCCAGCAGTCTAGGGGACAGGGCTAATAGCAATCAGCCCCAGCATTTT. This chain connects TRBV12-3 or TRBV12-4 to TRBJ1-5; 9 nucleotides line up with TRBD1. V lost 5 bases and J lost 0; bases outside the gene matches: 8. The CDR3 contains 17 residues.

The gene calls are TRBV20-1 and TRBJ2-7; 9 nucleotides line up with TRBD1. V was clipped by 6 bases and J by 6 bases; unmatched bases: 9. Germline CDR1 reads DFQATT; CDR2 reads SNEGSKA (reference sequence). The CDR3 runs to 13 residues. Here the CDR3 DNA reads TGCAGTGCCCAAAGACAGGGGGTCGGCGAGCAGTACTTC. Translating it yields CSAQRQGVGEQYF.

This clonotype has more than one count but fewer than ten. The chain links TRBV10-3 to TRBJ2-1, with 10 nucleotides matching TRBD1. Germline loops: CDR1 ENHRY, CDR2 SYGVKD. The length of the CDR3 is 15 residues. V shed 4 bases, J shed 11 bases, and the junction held 11 bases outside the gene matches. CDR3: CAISAGGQGVVKQFF. CDR3 DNA sequence: TGTGCCATCAGTGCTGGAGGACAGGGGGTAGTAAAGCAGTTCTTC.

V usage is TRBV7-9 and J usage is TRBJ2-5; a possible D gene is TRBD1 (5 bases). This CDR3 is built from 13 residues. V shed 10 bases and J shed 4 bases, with 16 bases lying between them. In germline, CDR1 is SEHNR, CDR2 FQNEAQ (reference sequence). The CDR3 is CATANRTGETQYF. The DNA for the CDR3 is TGTGCCACCGCCAACAGGACCGGAGAGACCCAGTACTTC. Combining the CDR3 with reference TRBV7-9 and TRBJ2-5 gives the whole variable domain DTGVSQNPRHKITKRGQNVTFRCDPISEHNRLYWYRQTLGQGPEFLTYFQNEAQLEKSRLLSDRFSAERPKGSFSTLEIQRTEQGDSAMYLCATANRTGETQYFGPGTRLLVL.

V and J are TRBV5-1 and TRBJ2-3, with D perhaps matching TRBD1 (6 bases). Germline CDR1 SGHRS, CDR2 YFSETQ. Trimming pared 1 base from V and 6 bases from J, leaving 18 bases between. This CDR3 has 16 amino acids. CDR3 region: CASSLQGTVGSDTQYF. In DNA, the CDR3 is TGCGCCAGCAGCTTGCAGGGGACGGTTGGGAGCGATACGCAGTATTTT. Complete variable domain (other parts from reference TRBV5-1 and TRBJ2-3): KAGVTQTPRYLIKTRGQQVTLSCSPISGHRSVSWYQQTPGQGLQFLFEYFSETQRNKGNFPGRFSGRQFSNSRSEMNVSTLELGDSALYLCASSLQGTVGSDTQYFGPGTRLTVL.

This clonotype was found a few times. The chain recombines TRBV20-1 with TRBJ2-1; D not resolved. CDR1 is DFQATT, CDR2 SNEGSKA, per germline (reference sequence). The V gene lost 5 bases and the J gene lost 9 bases, with 8 bases spanning the gap. The CDR3 covers 10 residues. The CDR3 sequence: CSAARPEQFF. CDR3 bases: TGCAGTGCTGCGCGTCCTGAGCAGTTCTTC.

Only a few counts were recorded for this clonotype. The V call is TRBV6-5, the J call TRBJ2-5; TRBD1 matches at 7 bases. V dropped 2 bases and J dropped 5; count of bases not matched to a gene: 5. There are 14 residues in the CDR3. Germline loops: CDR1 MNHEY, CDR2 SVGAGI. The CDR3 region has the DNA TGTGCCAGCAGTTACCGAGACAGGGTGGAGACCCAGTACTTC. It translates to CASSYRDRVETQYF.

This clonotype was seen a handful of times. The chain employs TRBV20-1 and TRBJ2-5; no definite D call. This CDR3 is 15 amino acids long. Trimming removed 3 bases from V and 5 bases from J, with 19 bases in between. CDR1 DFQATT and CDR2 SNEGSKA come from the germline V gene (reference sequence). This CDR3 reads CSASSAASPTETQYF. As DNA, the CDR3 is TGCAGTGCTAGTTCGGCGGCAAGCCCGACGGAGACCCAGTACTTC.

The rearrangement uses TRBV3-1 and TRBJ2-7; 7 bases line up with TRBD1. CDR3 length: 15 residues. The V and J ends lost 4 bases and 3 bases, in that order; junction bases with no gene match: 9. Germline V gene sequence: CDR1 LGHDT, CDR2 YNNKEL (reference sequence). The CDR3 sequence: CASSLRQGKGYEQYF. Written as DNA, the CDR3 is TGTGCCAGCAGCCTCCGACAGGGTAAAGGCTACGAGCAGTACTTC.

This clonotype was recorded at least ten times. The chain uses TRBV20-1 and TRBJ2-7, with D possibly being TRBD1 or TRBD2 (5 bases each). V dropped 0 bases and J dropped 0 bases, with 12 bases sitting between them. CDR1 is DFQATT and CDR2 is SNEGSKA in the germline V gene (reference sequence). CDR3 length: 15 residues. The CDR3 sequence: CSARDSGPVSYEQYF. CDR3 coding DNA: TGCAGTGCTAGAGATTCGGGACCGGTCTCCTACGAGCAGTACTTC.

The rearrangement joins TRBV20-1 to TRBJ2-5; a weak D match, TRBD2 (5 bases). The V and J ends lost 1 base and 2 bases respectively, with 8 bases between them. In germline, CDR1 is DFQATT, CDR2 SNEGSKA (reference sequence). The CDR3 contains 13 residues. Written as DNA, the CDR3 is TGCAGTGCTAGAGTCCTAGCTCAAGAGACCCAGTACTTC. Translation gives CSARVLAQETQYF.

The chain recombines TRBV19 with TRBJ1-5, with D tentatively TRBD1 (6 bases). The CDR3 runs to 13 residues. The V gene's germline CDR1 is LNHDA and CDR2 SQIVND (reference sequence). V was trimmed by 6 bases and J by 4 bases, leaving 10 bases between them. The CDR3 region is CASRRQVNQPQHF. The CDR3 coding sequence is TGTGCCAGTAGAAGACAGGTAAATCAGCCCCAGCATTTT.

V usage is TRBV7-2 and J usage is TRBJ2-5, with 7 bases aligning to TRBD2. The CDR3 covers 16 residues. With 3 bases clipped from V and 1 base from J, the junction kept 8 bases outside the gene matches. Per germline, CDR1 SGHTA and CDR2 FQGNSA. The chain's CDR3 is CASSLGGASAQETQYF. CDR3 nucleotides: TGTGCCAGCAGCTTGGGAGGGGCTAGCGCCCAAGAGACCCAGTACTTC.

This clonotype was seen a handful of times. This chain connects TRBV11-2 to TRBJ2-3; 9 bases agree with TRBD2. Trimming removed 6 bases from V and 7 bases from J; junction bases left unmatched: 5. Germline loops: CDR1 SGHAT, CDR2 FQNNGV. The CDR3 is made up of 13 amino acids. The CDR3 region is CASRSGGSYTQYF. The DNA of the CDR3 is TGTGCCAGCAGAAGCGGGGGGTCTTATACGCAGTATTTT.

V is TRBV27 and J is TRBJ2-7; 7 positions match TRBD1. J gave up 1 base and V 5 bases, and 5 bases lay outside the gene matches. Germline V gives CDR1 MNHEY, CDR2 SMNVEV (reference sequence). The CDR3 contains 14 residues. The CDR3 DNA reads TGTGCCAGCAGTCAACAGGGGATTTCCTACGAGCAGTACTTC. This translates into CASSQQGISYEQYF.

This clonotype was seen more than once but under ten times. V usage is TRBV20-1 and J usage is TRBJ2-7; possibly TRBD2 for D (6 bases). Trimming stripped 2 bases from V and 6 bases from J, with 14 bases between. Germline-derived CDR1 and CDR2 are DFQATT and SNEGSKA (reference sequence). The CDR3 has 13 amino acids. Here the CDR3 reads CSARIPGGPEQYF. The CDR3 DNA is TGCAGTGCTAGAATCCCCGGGGGTCCCGAGCAGTACTTC.

The rearrangement uses TRBV5-5 and TRBJ2-7; TRBD2 aligns across 7 bases. The CDR3 is made up of 14 amino acids. V shed 2 bases and J 3 bases; nucleotides not matched to a gene: 5. The germline V gene has CDR1 SGHKS and CDR2 YYEKEE (reference sequence). The CDR3 region is CASSFGGSLYEQYF. The CDR3 DNA is TGTGCCAGCAGCTTCGGCGGGAGCCTCTACGAGCAGTACTTC.

V usage is TRBV6-1 and J usage is TRBJ2-1, with 10 bases that match TRBD2. V gave up 8 bases and J gave up 11 bases; unmatched junction bases: 12. This CDR3 comprises 14 residues. The germline V gene encodes CDR1 MNHNS and CDR2 SASEGT. This CDR3 is CASGASGGIGQQFF. CDR3 nucleotides: TGTGCCAGCGGAGCTAGCGGGGGTATAGGTCAGCAGTTCTTC.

The chain uses TRBV28 and TRBJ1-5; no firm D call. Deletions cut 1 base from V and 0 bases from J, with 10 bases between. CDR1 MDHEN and CDR2 SYDVKM come from the germline V gene. The CDR3 loop spans 16 amino acids. In nucleotides, the CDR3 is TGTGCCAGCAGTTTATTGCAGGACTATAGCAATCAGCCCCAGCATTTT. It yields the protein CASSLLQDYSNQPQHF.

This chain's CDR3 is CSVRTGGNTEAFF. The DNA of the CDR3 is TGCAGCGTTCGGACAGGCGGTAACACTGAAGCTTTCTTT. This chain joins TRBV29-1 and TRBJ1-1; 7 nucleotides align to TRBD1. CDR1 is SQVTM and CDR2 is ANQGSEA in the germline V gene. V lost 5 bases to trimming and J lost 2 bases; unmatched junction nucleotides: 5. There are 13 residues in the CDR3.

J is TRBJ2-7 and V is TRBV10-3, with 9 positions matching TRBD1. Germline V gives CDR1 ENHRY, CDR2 SYGVKD. CDR3 length: 13 amino acids. The junction had 1 base not matched to a gene; V was cut back by 0 bases and J by 7 bases. The chain's CDR3 is CAISESTGGEQYF. In nucleotides, the CDR3 is TGTGCCATCAGTGAGTCGACAGGGGGTGAGCAGTACTTC.

This clonotype was observed a handful of times. J is TRBJ2-3 and V is TRBV9, with D unclear. Trimming took off 0 bases at V and 5 bases at J, with 10 bases between the two ends. This CDR3 spans 14 amino acids. CDR1 and CDR2 from the germline V gene are SGDLS and YYNGEE. CDR3 nucleotide sequence: TGTGCCAGCAGCGTAGAGTGGCCAGAAGATACGCAGTATTTT. Translated: CASSVEWPEDTQYF.

There are a few counts of this clonotype. The chain has TRBV20-1 and TRBJ2-7; D unresolved. CDR1 and CDR2 from the germline V gene are DFQATT and SNEGSKA (reference sequence). This CDR3 has 14 residues. V was trimmed by 1 base and J by 0 bases, leaving 10 bases between them. CDR3 amino acids: CSARGETSSYEQYF. The CDR3, as DNA: TGCAGTGCTAGAGGTGAGACCTCCTCCTACGAGCAGTACTTC.

The chain couples TRBV11-1 to TRBJ2-3, with D tentatively TRBD2 (5 bases). This CDR3 region has 14 residues. V was clipped by 4 bases and J by 7 bases, with 15 bases between them. Germline V gene sequence: CDR1 SGHAT, CDR2 FQDESV (reference sequence). The CDR3 protein is CASSYPGGGNTQYF. The CDR3, as DNA: TGTGCCAGCAGCTACCCAGGCGGAGGAAATACGCAGTATTTT.

In its sample, this clonotype was seen a few times. V gene TRBV20-1 combines with J gene TRBJ2-1, with 10 bases fitting TRBD2. CDR3 length: 13 residues. Germline assignment: CDR1 DFQATT and CDR2 SNEGSKA (reference sequence). J lost 9 bases, V lost 5 bases, and 7 bases had no gene match. CDR3 sequence (DNA): TGCAGTGCTGGAGCGGGGGGGCATGGTGAGCAGTTCTTC. This translates into CSAGAGGHGEQFF.

This clonotype was found a few times. This chain links TRBV11-2 with TRBJ2-5; D remains ambiguous. The CDR3 spans 13 residues. V gave up 1 base and J gave up 5 bases, with 8 bases separating them. Germline V gene data show CDR1 as SGHAT and CDR2 as FQNNGV. In DNA form, the CDR3 reads TGTGCCAGCAGCTTAGGGCTTAAGGAGACCCAGTACTTC. It specifies CASSLGLKETQYF. The entire variable domain, with the rest obtained from reference TRBV11-2 and TRBJ2-5, is as follows: EAGVAQSPRYKIIEKRQSVAFWCNPISGHATLYWYQQILGQGPKLLIQFQNNGVVDDSQLPKDRFSAERLKGVDSTLKIQPAKLEDSAVYLCASSLGLKETQYFGPGTRLLVL.